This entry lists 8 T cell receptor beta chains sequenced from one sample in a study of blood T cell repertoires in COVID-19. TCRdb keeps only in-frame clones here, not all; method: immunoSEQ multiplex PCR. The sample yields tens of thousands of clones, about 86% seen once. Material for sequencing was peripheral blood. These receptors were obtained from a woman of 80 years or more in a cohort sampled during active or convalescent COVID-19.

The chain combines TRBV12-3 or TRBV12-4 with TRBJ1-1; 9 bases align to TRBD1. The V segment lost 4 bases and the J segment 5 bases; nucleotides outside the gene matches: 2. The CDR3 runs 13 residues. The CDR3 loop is CASSSGTGTEAFF. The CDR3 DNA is TGTGCCAGCAGTTCCGGGACAGGGACTGAAGCTTTCTTT.

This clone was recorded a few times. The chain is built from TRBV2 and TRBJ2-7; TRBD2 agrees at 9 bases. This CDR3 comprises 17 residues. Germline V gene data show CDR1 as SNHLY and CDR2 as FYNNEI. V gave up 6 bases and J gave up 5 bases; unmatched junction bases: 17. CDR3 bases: TGTGCCAGCAGACCACGACTGGCCAGCGGGGGGCCCAACGAGCAGTACTTC. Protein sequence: CASRPRLASGGPNEQYF.

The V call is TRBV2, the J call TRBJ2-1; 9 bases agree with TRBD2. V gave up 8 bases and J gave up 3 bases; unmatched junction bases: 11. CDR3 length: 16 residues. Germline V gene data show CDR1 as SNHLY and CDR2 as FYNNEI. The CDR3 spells CASHSEREVFYNEQFF. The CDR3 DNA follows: TGTGCCAGCCACTCTGAGCGGGAGGTTTTCTACAATGAGCAGTTCTTC.

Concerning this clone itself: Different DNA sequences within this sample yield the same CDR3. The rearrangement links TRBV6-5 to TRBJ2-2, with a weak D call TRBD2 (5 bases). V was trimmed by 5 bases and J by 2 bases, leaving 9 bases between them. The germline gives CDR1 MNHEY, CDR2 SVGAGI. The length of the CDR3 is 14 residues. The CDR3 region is CASSPTGNTGELFF. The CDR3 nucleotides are TGTGCCAGCAGTCCGACGGGAAACACCGGGGAGCTGTTTTTT.

CDR3 nucleotide sequence: TGTGCCAGCAGCCGTCAGGATTACACAGATACGCAGTATTTT. As protein: CASSRQDYTDTQYF. The chain combines TRBV3-1 (or the pseudogene TRBV3-2) with TRBJ2-3; D is unresolved. This CDR3 is built from 14 residues. Germline V CDR1 and CDR2: LGHDT, YNNKEL (reference sequence). V was cut by 4 bases and J by 2 bases, with 10 bases left in between.

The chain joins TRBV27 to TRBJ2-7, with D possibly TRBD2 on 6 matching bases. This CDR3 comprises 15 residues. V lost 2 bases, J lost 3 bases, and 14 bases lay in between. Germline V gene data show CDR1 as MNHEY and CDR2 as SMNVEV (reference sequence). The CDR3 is CASSLGRAGNYEQYV. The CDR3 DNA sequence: TGTGCCAGCAGTTTAGGTCGAGCGGGTAACTACGAGCAGTACGTC.

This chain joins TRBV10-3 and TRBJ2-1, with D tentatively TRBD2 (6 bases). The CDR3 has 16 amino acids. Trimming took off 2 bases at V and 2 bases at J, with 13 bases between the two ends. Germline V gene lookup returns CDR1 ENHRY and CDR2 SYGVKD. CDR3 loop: CAISEHVSGAYNEQFF. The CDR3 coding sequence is TGTGCCATCAGTGAGCATGTTAGCGGCGCCTACAATGAGCAGTTCTTC.

For the CDR3, the DNA is TGTGCCAGCAGCGTGACGTGGGGGGACACTGAAGCTTTCTTT. Amino acid sequence: CASSVTWGDTEAFF. The chain employs TRBV9 and TRBJ1-1; weak D call: TRBD1 (5 bases). The CDR3 loop spans 14 amino acids. Germline V gene lookup returns CDR1 SGDLS and CDR2 YYNGEE. The V and J ends lost 2 bases and 3 bases respectively, with 11 bases between them. The full variable domain, its missing parts supplied by reference TRBV9 and TRBJ1-1, is DSGVTQTPKHLITATGQRVTLRCSPRSGDLSVYWYQQSLDQGLQFLIQYYNGEERAKGNILERFSAQQFPDLHSELNLSSLELGDSALYFCASSVTWGDTEAFFGQGTRLTVV.